Presented here are 3 T cell receptor beta chains from one specimen sequenced in a study of T cells in Graves' hyperthyroidism and ophthalmopathy. TCR beta CDR3 region amplification was performed from RNA transcripts. Initially, a first-round RT-PCR of the TCR CDR3 employed the HTBI primer set. TCRdb re-derived calls from the multiplex PCR reads in MiXCR, one entry per CDR3 protein. Of hundreds of thousands of distinct CDR3 sequences listed, 15% to 20% are singletons. The sequenced sample consisted of blood. Source of these receptors: a woman between 18 and 29 years old with Graves' ophthalmopathy.

This clonotype was seen ten or more times. The chain is built from TRBV30 and TRBJ1-5; D not resolved. Germline assignment: CDR1 GTSNPN and CDR2 SVGIG (reference sequence). The CDR3 is made up of 13 amino acids. Trimming took 2 bases from V and 1 from J, leaving 6 bases between them. Written as DNA, the CDR3 is TGTGCCTGGAGTAGGTCGAGCAATCAGCCCCAGCATTTT. This codes for CAWSRSSNQPQHF.

This chain uses TRBV20-1 with TRBJ2-5; D gene uncertain. The CDR3 has 13 amino acids. Germline V CDR1 and CDR2: DFQATT, SNEGSKA (reference sequence). The germline V and J ends were trimmed by 4 bases and 5 bases, with 14 bases remaining between them. This CDR3 reads CSATPGGTETQYF. The DNA of the CDR3 is TGCAGTGCTACCCCCGGTGGCACCGAGACCCAGTACTTC.

The chain links TRBV10-3 to TRBJ2-3; 11 nucleotides match TRBD2. CDR3 length: 16 amino acids. V lost 5 bases, J lost 3 bases, and 7 bases stayed unmatched. Germline lookup yields CDR1 ENHRY and CDR2 SYGVKD. CDR3 bases: TGTGCCATCAGTCAAACTAGCGGGGGCCGTACAGATACGCAGTATTTT. Amino acid sequence: CAISQTSGGRTDTQYF.